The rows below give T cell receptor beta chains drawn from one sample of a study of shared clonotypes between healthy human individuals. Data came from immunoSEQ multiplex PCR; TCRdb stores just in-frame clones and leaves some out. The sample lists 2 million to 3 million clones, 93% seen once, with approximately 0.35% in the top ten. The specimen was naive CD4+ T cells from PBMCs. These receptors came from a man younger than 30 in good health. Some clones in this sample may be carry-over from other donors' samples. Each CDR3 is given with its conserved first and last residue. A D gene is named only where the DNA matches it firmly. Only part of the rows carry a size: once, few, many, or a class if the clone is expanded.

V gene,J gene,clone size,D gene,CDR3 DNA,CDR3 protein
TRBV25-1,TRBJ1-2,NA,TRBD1,TGTGCCAGCAGTGACGGGACAGGGTACGACTCTAACTATGGCTACACCTTC,CASSDGTGYDSNYGYTF
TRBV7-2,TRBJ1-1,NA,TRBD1,TGTGCCAGCAGCTACCGATCCAAATCCTACAGGGGGCTCACTGAAGCTTTCTTT,CASSYRSKSYRGLTEAFF
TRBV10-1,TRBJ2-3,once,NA,TGCGCCAGCAGTGAGGGTGGCGGCACAGATACGCAGTATTTT,CASSEGGGTDTQYF
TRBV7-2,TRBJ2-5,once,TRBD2,TGTGCCAGCAGAAAAGCGGGAGGGCCATTGGAGACCCAGTACTTC,CASRKAGGPLETQYF
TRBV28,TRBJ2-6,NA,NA,TGTGCCCCCTCCGGGCAGCCGAGGACCGAGAGCTCTGGGGCCAACGTCCTGACTTTC,CAPSGQPRTESSGANVLTF
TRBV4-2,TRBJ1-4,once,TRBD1,TGTGCCAGCAGCCAAGAGAACAGGGGAAGCGTTTGGGCTGAAAAACTGTTTTTT,CASSQENRGSVWAEKLFF
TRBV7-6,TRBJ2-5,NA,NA,TGTGCCAGCAGCCCTACCAGGGGCGAGACCCAGTACTTC,CASSPTRGETQYF
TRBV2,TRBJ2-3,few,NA,TGTGCCAGCACTGCGGGAGATACGCAGTATTTT,CASTAGDTQYF
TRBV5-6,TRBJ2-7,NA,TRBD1,TGTGCCAGCAGTTTACCGGGACAGGTTTGGCGGGAGCAGTACTTC,CASSLPGQVWREQYF
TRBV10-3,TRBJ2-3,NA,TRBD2,TGTGCCATCAGAGCGGGAGGCCTCACAGATACGCAGTATTTT,CAIRAGGLTDTQYF
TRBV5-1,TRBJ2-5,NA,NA,TGCGCCAGCCGGCGTGGTGAGGCGTCAGAGACCCAGTACTTC,CASRRGEASETQYF
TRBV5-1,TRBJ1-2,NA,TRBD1,TGCGCCAGCAGTTCCGGGGCCGCAAGACCGGGACAGGGGATAAAGTATGGCTACACCTTC,CASSSGAARPGQGIKYGYTF
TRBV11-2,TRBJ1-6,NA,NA,TGTGCCAGCAGCCAATCCGGGGGGGCCCTCCACTTT,CASSQSGGALHF
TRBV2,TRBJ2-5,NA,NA,TGTGCCAGCAGTGCCCAGATAGAGACCCAGTACTTC,CASSAQIETQYF
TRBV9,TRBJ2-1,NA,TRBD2,TGTGCCAGCAGCGGGACTAGCGGTTACAATGAGCAGTTCTTC,CASSGTSGYNEQFF
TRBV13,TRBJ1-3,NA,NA,TGTGCCAGCAGCTCTAAGGTCACCATATATTTT,CASSSKVTIYF
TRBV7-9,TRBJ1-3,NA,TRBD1,TGTGCCAGCAGTCAAGGACAGGGGGCCCGAAACTCTGGAAACACCATATATTTT,CASSQGQGARNSGNTIYF
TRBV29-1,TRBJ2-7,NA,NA,TGCAGCGTTAGTGGGGTATACGAGCAGTACTTC,CSVSGVYEQYF
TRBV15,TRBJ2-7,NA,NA,TGTGCCACCAGCCTTCATAACCTCCCCTACGAGCAGTACTTC,CATSLHNLPYEQYF
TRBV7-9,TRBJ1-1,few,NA,TGTGCCAGCAGCCAGGGAGACAACACTGAAGCTTTCTTT,CASSQGDNTEAFF
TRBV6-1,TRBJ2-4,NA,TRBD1,TGTGCCAGCTGGACAGGGGGCCCGAAAAACATTCAGTACTTC,CASWTGGPKNIQYF
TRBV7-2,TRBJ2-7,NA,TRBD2,TGTGCCAGCAGCTTAGGTTGGCGGGAGGGAGCCTACGAGCAGTACTTC,CASSLGWREGAYEQYF
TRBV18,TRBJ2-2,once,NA,TGTGCCAGCTCCCCCCAATGGGTCGCGAACACCGGGGAGCTGTTTTTT,CASSPQWVANTGELFF
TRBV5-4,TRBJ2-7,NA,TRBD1,TGTGCCAGCAGCTCCCCGGGGACAGGGAACTACGAGCAGTACTTC,CASSSPGTGNYEQYF
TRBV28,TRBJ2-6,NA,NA,TGTGCCAGCAGTTTAAATGCAGGGGTGGTGGCTGGGGCCAACGTCCTGACTTTC,CASSLNAGVVAGANVLTF
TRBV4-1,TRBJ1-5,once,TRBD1,TGCGCCAGCAGCCTGGGGACAGGGGGACAGCCCCAGCATTTT,CASSLGTGGQPQHF
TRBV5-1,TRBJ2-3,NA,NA,TGCGCCAGCAGCTTCAGGACTGGAAGAACGCAGTATTTT,CASSFRTGRTQYF
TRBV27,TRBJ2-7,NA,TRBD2,TGTGCCAGCAGTTCCAGCGGGAGCTCCTACGAGCAGTACTTC,CASSSSGSSYEQYF
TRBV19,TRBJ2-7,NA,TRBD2,TGTGCCAGTTCGTCCGCCACTAGCGGGTTCTACTCCTACGAGCAGTACTTC,CASSSATSGFYSYEQYF
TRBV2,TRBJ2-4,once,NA,TGTGCCAGCAGTGAAGCGCTTCGCATTCAGTACTTC,CASSEALRIQYF
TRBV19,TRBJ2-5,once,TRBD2,TGTGCCAGTAGTATAGGGCCTCTGGGCGGGGGCCAAGAGACCCAGTACTTC,CASSIGPLGGGQETQYF
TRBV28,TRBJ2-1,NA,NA,TGTGCCAGCAGCTTGACCCGTCGGTCTGAGTTCTTC,CASSLTRRSEFF
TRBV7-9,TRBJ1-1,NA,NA,TGTGCCAGCAGCTTATTTAGAGGGGTCGACACTGAAGCTTTCTTT,CASSLFRGVDTEAFF
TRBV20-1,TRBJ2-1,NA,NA,TGCAGTGCTAGAGTGAATGAGCAGTTCTTC,CSARVNEQFF
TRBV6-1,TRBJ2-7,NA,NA,TGTGCCAGCAGTGAGGGGACGGAACTCTACGAGCAGTACTTC,CASSEGTELYEQYF
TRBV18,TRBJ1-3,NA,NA,TGTGCCAGCTCACCACCTGTGGGGTTAGGAAACACCATATATTTT,CASSPPVGLGNTIYF
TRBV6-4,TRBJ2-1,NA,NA,TGTGCCAGCAGTAGCGCCCACTCCTACAATGAGCAGTTCTTC,CASSSAHSYNEQFF
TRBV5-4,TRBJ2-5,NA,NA,TGTGCCAGCAGCTTGGCCTTGGGGCCGATCAACCAAGAGACCCAGTACTTC,CASSLALGPINQETQYF
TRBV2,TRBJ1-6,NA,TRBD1,TGTGCCAGCAAAGGACAGGGTCTTTGGTCACCCCTCCACTTT,CASKGQGLWSPLHF
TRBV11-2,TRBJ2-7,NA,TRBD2,TGTGCCAGCAGCTTAGATCTAGCGGGTCCCTACGAGCAGTACTTC,CASSLDLAGPYEQYF
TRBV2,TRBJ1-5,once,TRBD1,TGTGCCAGCAGTAGGGACAGGTCAAGCAATCAGCCCCAGCATTTT,CASSRDRSSNQPQHF
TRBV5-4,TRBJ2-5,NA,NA,TGTGCCAGCAGCTTGGGTGGACAGAAAGAGACCCAGTACTTC,CASSLGGQKETQYF
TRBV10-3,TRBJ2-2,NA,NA,TGTGCCATCAGTGAAGGGGGTGGGGCCGGGGAGCTGTTTTTT,CAISEGGGAGELFF
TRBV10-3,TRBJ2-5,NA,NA,TGTGCCAGAAGAAACAGGCACCCGAGAAGCCAAGAGACCCAGTACTTC,CARRNRHPRSQETQYF
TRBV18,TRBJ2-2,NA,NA,TGTGCCAGCTCACAAAAGGACGCACCTTACACCGGGGAGCTGTTTTTT,CASSQKDAPYTGELFF
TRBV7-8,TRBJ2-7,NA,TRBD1,TGTGCCAGCAGCCATGGACAGGGGGATGTTTCCTACGAGCAGTACTTC,CASSHGQGDVSYEQYF
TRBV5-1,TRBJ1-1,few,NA,TGCGCCAGCAGCTTGATGGGGGAGACTGAAGCTTTCTTT,CASSLMGETEAFF